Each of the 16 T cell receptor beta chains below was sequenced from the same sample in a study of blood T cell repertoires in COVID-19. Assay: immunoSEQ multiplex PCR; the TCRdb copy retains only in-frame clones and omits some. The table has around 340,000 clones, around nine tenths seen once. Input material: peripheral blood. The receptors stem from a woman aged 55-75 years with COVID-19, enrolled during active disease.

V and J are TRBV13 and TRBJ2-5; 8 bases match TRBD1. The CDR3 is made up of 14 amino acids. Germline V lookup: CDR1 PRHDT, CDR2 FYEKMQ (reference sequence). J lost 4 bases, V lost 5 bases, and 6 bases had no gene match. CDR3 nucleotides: TGTGCCAGCAGCGGGACAGGAGAGCGAGAGACCCAGTACTTC. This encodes CASSGTGERETQYF.

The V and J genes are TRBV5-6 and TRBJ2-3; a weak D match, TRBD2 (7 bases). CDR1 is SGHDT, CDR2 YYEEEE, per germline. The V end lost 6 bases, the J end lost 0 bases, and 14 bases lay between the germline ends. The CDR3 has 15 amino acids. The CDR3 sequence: CASTLGGASTDTQYF. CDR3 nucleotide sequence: TGTGCCAGCACCCTTGGGGGGGCAAGCACAGATACGCAGTATTTT.

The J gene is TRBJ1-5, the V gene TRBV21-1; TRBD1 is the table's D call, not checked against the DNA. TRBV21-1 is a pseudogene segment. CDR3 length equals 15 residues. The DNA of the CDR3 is TGTGCCAGCAGCAGGAGGACAGGGTGCAATCAGCCCCAGCATTTT. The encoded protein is CASSRRTGCNQPQHF.

The CDR3 loop reads CASSRKGFPNYGYTF. In DNA, the CDR3 is TGTGCCAGCAGCCGGAAGGGGTTTCCTAACTATGGCTACACCTTC. The chain couples TRBV9 to TRBJ1-2; weak D call: TRBD1 (5 bases). V gave up 4 bases and J gave up 0 bases, with 13 bases separating them. CDR3 size: 15 residues. Germline V gives CDR1 SGDLS, CDR2 YYNGEE.

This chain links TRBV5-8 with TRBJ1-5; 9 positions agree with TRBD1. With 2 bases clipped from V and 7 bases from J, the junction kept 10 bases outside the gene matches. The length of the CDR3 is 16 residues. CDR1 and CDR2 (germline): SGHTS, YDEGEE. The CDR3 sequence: CASSFRGQGSGQPQHF. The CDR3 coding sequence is TGTGCCAGCAGCTTTAGAGGACAGGGGAGCGGGCAGCCCCAGCATTTT.

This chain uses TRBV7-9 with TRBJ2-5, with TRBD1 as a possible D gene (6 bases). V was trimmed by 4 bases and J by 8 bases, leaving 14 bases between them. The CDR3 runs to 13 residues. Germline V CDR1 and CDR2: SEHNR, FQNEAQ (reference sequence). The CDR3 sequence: CASSSAEGTTQYF. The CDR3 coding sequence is TGTGCCAGCAGCTCCGCTGAAGGGACAACCCAGTACTTC.

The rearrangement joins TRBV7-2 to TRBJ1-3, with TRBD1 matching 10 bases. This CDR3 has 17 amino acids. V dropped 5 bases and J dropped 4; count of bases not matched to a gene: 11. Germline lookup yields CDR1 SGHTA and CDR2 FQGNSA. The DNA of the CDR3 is TGTGCCAGCAGCCGTAATAGTCCGGGACAGGGGGGAAACACCATATATTTT. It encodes CASSRNSPGQGGNTIYF.

CDR3 sequence reads: CASSARGTSGVYNEQFF. In DNA form, the CDR3 reads TGCGCCAGCAGCGCAAGGGGGACTAGCGGGGTTTACAATGAGCAGTTCTTC. The rearrangement joins TRBV5-1 to TRBJ2-1; TRBD2 matches 13 bases. Germline values: CDR1 SGHRS, CDR2 YFSETQ. The CDR3 is 17 amino acids. V gave up 4 bases and J gave up 4 bases; unmatched junction bases: 8.

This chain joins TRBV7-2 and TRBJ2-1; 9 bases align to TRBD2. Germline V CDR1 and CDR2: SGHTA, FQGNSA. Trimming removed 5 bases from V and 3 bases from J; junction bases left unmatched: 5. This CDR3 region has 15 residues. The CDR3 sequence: CASSTMTSGYNEQFF. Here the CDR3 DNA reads TGTGCCAGCAGCACGATGACTAGCGGCTACAATGAGCAGTTCTTC.

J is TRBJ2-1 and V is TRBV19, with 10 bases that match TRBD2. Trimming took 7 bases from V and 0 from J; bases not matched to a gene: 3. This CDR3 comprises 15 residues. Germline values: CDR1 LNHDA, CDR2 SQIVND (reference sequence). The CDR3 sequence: CASTLAGGSYNEQFF. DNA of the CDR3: TGTGCCAGTACCTTAGCGGGGGGCTCCTACAATGAGCAGTTCTTC.

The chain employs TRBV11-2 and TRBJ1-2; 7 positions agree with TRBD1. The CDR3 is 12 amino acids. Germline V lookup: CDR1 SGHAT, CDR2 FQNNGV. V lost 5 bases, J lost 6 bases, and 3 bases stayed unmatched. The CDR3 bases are TGTGCCAGCAGCAATACAGGGGATGGCTACACCTTC. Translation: CASSNTGDGYTF.

Here the CDR3 reads CASSRQGAGGEKLFF. The CDR3 bases are TGTGCCAGCAGTAGACAGGGGGCGGGGGGTGAAAAACTGTTTTTT. This chain links TRBV6-5 with TRBJ1-4; 10 bases are shared with TRBD1. This CDR3 has 15 residues. J gave up 7 bases and V 5 bases, and 7 bases lay outside the gene matches. The germline V gene encodes CDR1 MNHEY and CDR2 SVGAGI.

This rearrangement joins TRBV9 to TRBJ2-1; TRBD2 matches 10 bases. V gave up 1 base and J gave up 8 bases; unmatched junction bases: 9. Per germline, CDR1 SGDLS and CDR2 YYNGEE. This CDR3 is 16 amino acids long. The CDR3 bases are TGTGCCAGCAGCGTAAAAATAGCGGGGGGAGTTGATGAGCAGTTCTTC. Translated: CASSVKIAGGVDEQFF.

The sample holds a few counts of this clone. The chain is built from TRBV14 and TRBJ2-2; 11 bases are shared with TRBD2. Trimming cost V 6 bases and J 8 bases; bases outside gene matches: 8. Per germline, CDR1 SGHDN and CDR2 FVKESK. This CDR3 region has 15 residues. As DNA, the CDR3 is TGTGCCAGCAGTCCGACTAGCGGGGTTACTGGGGAGCTGTTTTTT. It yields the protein CASSPTSGVTGELFF.

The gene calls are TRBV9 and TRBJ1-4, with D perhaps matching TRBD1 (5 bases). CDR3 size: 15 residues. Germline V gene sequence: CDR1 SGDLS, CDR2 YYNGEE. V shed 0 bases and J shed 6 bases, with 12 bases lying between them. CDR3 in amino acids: CASSVAPSGDEKLFF. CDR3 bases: TGTGCCAGCAGCGTAGCCCCCTCGGGGGATGAAAAACTGTTTTTT. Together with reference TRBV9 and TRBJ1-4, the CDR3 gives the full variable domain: DSGVTQTPKHLITATGQRVTLRCSPRSGDLSVYWYQQSLDQGLQFLIQYYNGEERAKGNILERFSAQQFPDLHSELNLSSLELGDSALYFCASSVAPSGDEKLFFGSGTQLSVL.

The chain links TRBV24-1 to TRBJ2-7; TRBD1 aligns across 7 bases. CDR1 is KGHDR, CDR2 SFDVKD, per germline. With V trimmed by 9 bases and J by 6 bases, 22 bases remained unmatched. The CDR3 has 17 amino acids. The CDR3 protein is CATPIFHSQGSRGEQYF. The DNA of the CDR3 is TGTGCCACCCCGATTTTCCACTCACAGGGGAGTAGGGGCGAGCAGTACTTC.